This is a list of T cell receptor beta chains from one sample in a study of T cells in Graves' hyperthyroidism and ophthalmopathy. One entry per CDR3 protein, called by TCRdb with MiXCR from the multiplex PCR reads. The repertoire holds around 300,000 distinct CDR3 sequences, 20% to 25% seen once, with around 60% in the top ten. Sample: blood. The receptors shown here come from a man younger than 45 with Graves' ophthalmopathy. Each CDR3 is given with its conserved first and last residue. Each record gives: J gene, D gene, V gene, clone size, CDR3 DNA, CDR3 protein. A D gene is named only where the DNA matches it firmly. Some rows mark clone size as missing; the rest say once, few, many or name a class of expanded clone.

j_gene: TRBJ2-7
d_gene: .
v_gene: TRBV12-3/TRBV12-4
abundance: .
CDR3nt: TGTGCCAGCAGTTACCTATCCGAGCAGTACTTC
CDR3aa: CASSYLSEQYF

j_gene: TRBJ2-1
d_gene: TRBD2
v_gene: TRBV13
abundance: .
CDR3nt: TGTGCCAGCAGCTTAGCGGGAGGGCTCGTAAATGAGCAGTTCTTC
CDR3aa: CASSLAGGLVNEQFF

j_gene: TRBJ1-2
d_gene: TRBD1
v_gene: TRBV7-8
abundance: few
CDR3nt: TGTGCCAGCAGCTTATGGACCGGGACAGGGGGCAGTGGCTACACCTTC
CDR3aa: CASSLWTGTGGSGYTF

j_gene: TRBJ2-1
d_gene: TRBD1
v_gene: TRBV28
abundance: many
CDR3nt: TGTGCCAGCAGTCAACCAAGGGACAGCGATGAGCAGTTCTTC
CDR3aa: CASSQPRDSDEQFF

j_gene: TRBJ1-1
d_gene: .
v_gene: TRBV12-3/TRBV12-4
abundance: many
CDR3nt: TGTGCCAGCAGTTCCCAGGGAAAGGGGGGCACTGAAGCTTTCTTT
CDR3aa: CASSSQGKGGTEAFF

j_gene: TRBJ1-1
d_gene: .
v_gene: TRBV6-1
abundance: few
CDR3nt: TGTGCCAGCAGTCCAGGGGCGCGGGGCACTGAAGCTTTCTTT
CDR3aa: CASSPGARGTEAFF

j_gene: TRBJ2-2
d_gene: .
v_gene: TRBV6-1
abundance: .
CDR3nt: TGTGCCAGCAGCCCCGGGGCAGGGCTGACCGGGGAGCTGTTTTTT
CDR3aa: CASSPGAGLTGELFF

j_gene: TRBJ1-2
d_gene: TRBD1
v_gene: TRBV5-1
abundance: few
CDR3nt: TGCGCCAGCAGCTTCCGGGGTCGGGGAGGGGGCTTTCCGGACGAGAAAAGCTATGGCTACACCTTC
CDR3aa: CASSFRGRGGGFPDEKSYGYTF

j_gene: TRBJ2-2
d_gene: .
v_gene: TRBV11-3
abundance: .
CDR3nt: TGTGCCAGCAGCCGACTTACTAGGACCGAGGAGCTGTTTTTT
CDR3aa: CASSRLTRTEELFF

j_gene: TRBJ1-2
d_gene: .
v_gene: TRBV30
abundance: many
CDR3nt: TGTGCCTGGAGGTATACGAGGAACCATGGCTACACCTTC
CDR3aa: CAWRYTRNHGYTF

j_gene: TRBJ2-5
d_gene: TRBD1
v_gene: TRBV30
abundance: many
CDR3nt: TGTGCCTGGGGCGGACAGGGGCGTGGAGAGACCCAGTACTTC
CDR3aa: CAWGGQGRGETQYF

j_gene: TRBJ2-7
d_gene: .
v_gene: TRBV9
abundance: .
CDR3nt: TGTGCCAGCAGCGTAGAAGGCCCCTCCGACGAGCAGTACTTC
CDR3aa: CASSVEGPSDEQYF

j_gene: TRBJ2-1
d_gene: .
v_gene: TRBV11-2
abundance: many
CDR3nt: TGTGCCAGCAGCTTCACTAGGGGTAGGTACCAGGCGAATGAGCAGTTCTTC
CDR3aa: CASSFTRGRYQANEQFF

j_gene: TRBJ1-5
d_gene: TRBD1
v_gene: TRBV11-1
abundance: once
CDR3nt: TGTGCCAGCAGCGCTGATGGGACAGGGGGCCAGCCCCAGCATTTT
CDR3aa: CASSADGTGGQPQHF

j_gene: TRBJ2-3
d_gene: TRBD2
v_gene: TRBV6-5
abundance: .
CDR3nt: TGTGCCAGCAGTTACCTATGGACTAGATCGACATCGGTGGATACGCAGTATTTT
CDR3aa: CASSYLWTRSTSVDTQYF

j_gene: TRBJ2-7
d_gene: .
v_gene: TRBV20-1
abundance: .
CDR3nt: TGCAGTGCTAGTACCCACTACGAGCAGTACTTC
CDR3aa: CSASTHYEQYF